Below are 3 T cell receptor beta chains sequenced from a single sample in a study of blood T cells in healthy people across ages. A J-beta primer mix and a sample-barcoded 5' primer were used in a second PCR of roughly 6 to 12 cycles. MiXCR was run by TCRdb on the 5' RACE reads, yielding one entry per CDR3 protein. The sample carries about 570,000 distinct CDR3 sequences, 25% to 30% recorded once. Sequenced input: blood. These receptor sequences come from a woman in her seventies in good health.

This clonotype has a handful of counts. This chain uses TRBV15 with TRBJ1-4; D remains unclear. The CDR3 runs to 16 residues. Per the germline V gene, CDR1 is LNHNV and CDR2 is YYDKDF (reference sequence). Deletions cut 4 bases from V and 2 bases from J, with 14 bases between. In nucleotides, the CDR3 is TGTGCCACCAGCAAAGATAACAGAGAGACTAATGAAAAACTGTTTTTT. It specifies CATSKDNRETNEKLFF.

This clonotype was observed a few times. The gene calls are TRBV4-1 and TRBJ2-7; 7 nucleotides match TRBD2. V was clipped by 4 bases and J by 1 base; unmatched bases: 10. In germline, CDR1 is MGHRA, CDR2 YSYEKL. CDR3 size: 16 residues. The CDR3 region is CASSLTHDGGSYEQYF. In nucleotides, the CDR3 is TGCGCCAGCAGCCTCACCCACGACGGGGGGTCCTACGAGCAGTACTTC.

In its sample, this clonotype was seen a few times. This rearrangement joins TRBV19 to TRBJ2-5, with TRBD1 matching 12 bases. The J call could be wrong; TRBJ2-1 is a better fit for the DNA end. CDR1 and CDR2 (germline): LNHDA, SQIVND (reference sequence). CDR3 length equals 15 residues. CDR3 DNA: TGTGCCAGTAGTATTGGGGGGACAGGGGGCGTTCGGCAGTTCTTC. Amino acids: CASSIGGTGGVRQFF.